This T cell receptor (beta chain) was captured in a study of blood T cell repertoires in COVID-19. On the study more broadly: Donors in the United States, Italy and Spain gave samples during acute or convalescent COVID-19.

After removal of 7 bases from V and 1 base from J, the junction contained 12 bases not matched to a gene. The CDR3 consists of 18 residues. Germline-derived CDR1 and CDR2 are MDHEN and SYDVKM. Per the authors' pipeline: Using reference gene primer amplification, nucleated cell counts were estimated. Repertoires were generated with immunoSEQ multiplex PCR, while TCRdb's copy carries only in-frame clones and drops some. V, J and clone size derive from that table, while D and trimming were established from the DNA sequence. The sample yields more than 250,000 clones, over 75% seen once. The receptor's source is a man aged 50 or older with active or convalescent COVID-19. This sequence joins TRBV28 and TRBJ2-3, with 12 bases matching TRBD2. Sequences were obtained from peripheral blood. Here the CDR3 reads CASKSPGLAGYGTDTQYF. The CDR3 nucleotides are TGTGCCAGCAAATCCCCGGGACTAGCGGGTTACGGCACAGATACGCAGTATTTT.